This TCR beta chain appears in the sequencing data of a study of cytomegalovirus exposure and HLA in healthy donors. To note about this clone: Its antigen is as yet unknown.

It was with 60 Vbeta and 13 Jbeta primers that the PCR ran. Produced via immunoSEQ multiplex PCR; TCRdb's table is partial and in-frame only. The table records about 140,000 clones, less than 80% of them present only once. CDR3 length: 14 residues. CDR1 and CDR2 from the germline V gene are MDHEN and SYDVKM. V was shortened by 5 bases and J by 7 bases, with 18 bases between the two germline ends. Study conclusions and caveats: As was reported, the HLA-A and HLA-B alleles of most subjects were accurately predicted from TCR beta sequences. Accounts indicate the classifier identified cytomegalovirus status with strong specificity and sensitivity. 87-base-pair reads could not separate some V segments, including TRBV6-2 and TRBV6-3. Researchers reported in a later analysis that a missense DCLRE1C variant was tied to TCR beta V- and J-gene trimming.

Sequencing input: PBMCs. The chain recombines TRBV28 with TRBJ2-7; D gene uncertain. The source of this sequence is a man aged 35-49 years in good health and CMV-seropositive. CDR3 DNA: TGTGCCAGCAGTCCTCGGGTGGCGCCGAAAGAGCAGTACTTC. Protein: CASSPRVAPKEQYF.